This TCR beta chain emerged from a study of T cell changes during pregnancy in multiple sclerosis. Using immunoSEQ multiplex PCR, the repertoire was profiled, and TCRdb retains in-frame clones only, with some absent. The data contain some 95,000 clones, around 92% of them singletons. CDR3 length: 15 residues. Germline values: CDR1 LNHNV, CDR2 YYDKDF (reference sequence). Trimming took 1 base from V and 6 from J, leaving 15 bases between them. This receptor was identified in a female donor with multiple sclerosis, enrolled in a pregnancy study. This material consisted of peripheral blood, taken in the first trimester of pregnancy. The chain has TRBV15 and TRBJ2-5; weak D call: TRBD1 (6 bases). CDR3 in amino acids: CATSRGNREIKTQYF. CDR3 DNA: TGTGCCACCAGCAGAGGGAACAGGGAGATAAAGACCCAGTACTTC.